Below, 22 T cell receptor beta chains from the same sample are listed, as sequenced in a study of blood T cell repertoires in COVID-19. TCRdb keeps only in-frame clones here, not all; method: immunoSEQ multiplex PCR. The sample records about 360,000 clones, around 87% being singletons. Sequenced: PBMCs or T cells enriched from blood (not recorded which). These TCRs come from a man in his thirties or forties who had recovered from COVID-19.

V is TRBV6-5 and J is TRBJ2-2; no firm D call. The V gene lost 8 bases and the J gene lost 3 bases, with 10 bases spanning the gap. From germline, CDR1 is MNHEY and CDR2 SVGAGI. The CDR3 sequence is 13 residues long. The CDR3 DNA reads TGTGCCAGCCATTTAGTCTACACCGGGGAGCTGTTTTTT. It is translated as CASHLVYTGELFF.

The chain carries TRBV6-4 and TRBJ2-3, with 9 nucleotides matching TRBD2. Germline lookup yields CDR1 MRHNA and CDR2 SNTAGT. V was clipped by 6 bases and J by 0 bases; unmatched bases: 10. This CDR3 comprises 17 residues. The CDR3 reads CASRAVAGGPSTDTQYF. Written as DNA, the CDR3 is TGTGCCAGCAGGGCCGTTGCGGGGGGGCCGAGCACAGATACGCAGTATTTT.

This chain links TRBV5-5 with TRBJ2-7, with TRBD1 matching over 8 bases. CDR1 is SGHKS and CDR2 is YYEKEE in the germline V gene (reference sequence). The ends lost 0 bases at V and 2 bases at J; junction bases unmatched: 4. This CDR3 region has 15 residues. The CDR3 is CASSLAGGWTYEQYF. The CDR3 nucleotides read TGTGCCAGCAGCTTGGCAGGGGGCTGGACCTACGAGCAGTACTTC.

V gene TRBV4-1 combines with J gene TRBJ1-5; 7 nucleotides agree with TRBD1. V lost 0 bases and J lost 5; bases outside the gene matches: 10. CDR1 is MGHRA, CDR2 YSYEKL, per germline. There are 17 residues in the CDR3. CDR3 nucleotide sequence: TGCGCCAGCAGCCAAGATGGGGCGCCAGGGGGGCATCAGCCCCAGCATTTT. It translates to CASSQDGAPGGHQPQHF.

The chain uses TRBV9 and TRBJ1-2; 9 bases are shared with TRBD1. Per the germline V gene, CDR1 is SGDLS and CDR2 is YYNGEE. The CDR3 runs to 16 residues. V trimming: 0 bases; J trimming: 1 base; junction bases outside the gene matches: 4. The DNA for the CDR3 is TGTGCCAGCAGCGTAGTGAGGACAGGGGATAACTATGGCTACACCTTC. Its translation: CASSVVRTGDNYGYTF.

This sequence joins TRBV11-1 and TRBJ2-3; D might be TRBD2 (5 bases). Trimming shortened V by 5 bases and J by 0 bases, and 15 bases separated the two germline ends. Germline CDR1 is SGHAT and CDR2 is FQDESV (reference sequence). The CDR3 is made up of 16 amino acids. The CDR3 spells CASSPGWGLSTDTQYF. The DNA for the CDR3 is TGTGCCAGCAGCCCGGGATGGGGATTGAGCACAGATACGCAGTATTTT.

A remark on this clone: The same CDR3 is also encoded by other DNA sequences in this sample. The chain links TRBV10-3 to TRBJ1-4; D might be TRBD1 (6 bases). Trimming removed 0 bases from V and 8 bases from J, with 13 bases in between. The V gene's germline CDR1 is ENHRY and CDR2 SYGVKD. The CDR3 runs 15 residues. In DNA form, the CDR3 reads TGTGCCATCAGTGAGTCGGGGGGGCTGGGGGAAAAACTGTTTTTT. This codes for CAISESGGLGEKLFF.

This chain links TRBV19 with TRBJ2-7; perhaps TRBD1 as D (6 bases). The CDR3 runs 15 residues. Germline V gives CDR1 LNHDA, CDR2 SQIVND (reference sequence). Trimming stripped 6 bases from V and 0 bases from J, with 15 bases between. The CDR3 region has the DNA TGTGCCAGTAGGTCGCCGGGACACAACTCCTACGAGCAGTACTTC. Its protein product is CASRSPGHNSYEQYF.

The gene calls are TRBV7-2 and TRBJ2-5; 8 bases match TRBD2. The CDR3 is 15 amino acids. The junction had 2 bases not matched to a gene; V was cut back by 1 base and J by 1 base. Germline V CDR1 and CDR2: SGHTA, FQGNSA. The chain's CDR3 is CASSLVAGPQETQYF. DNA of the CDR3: TGTGCCAGCAGCTTAGTAGCGGGGCCCCAAGAGACCCAGTACTTC.

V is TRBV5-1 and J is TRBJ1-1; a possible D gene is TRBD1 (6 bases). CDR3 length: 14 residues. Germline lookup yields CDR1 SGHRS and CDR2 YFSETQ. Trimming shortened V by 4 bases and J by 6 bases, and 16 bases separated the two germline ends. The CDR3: CASSPSLQGAEAFF. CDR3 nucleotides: TGCGCCAGCAGCCCCTCCCTACAGGGCGCTGAAGCTTTCTTT.

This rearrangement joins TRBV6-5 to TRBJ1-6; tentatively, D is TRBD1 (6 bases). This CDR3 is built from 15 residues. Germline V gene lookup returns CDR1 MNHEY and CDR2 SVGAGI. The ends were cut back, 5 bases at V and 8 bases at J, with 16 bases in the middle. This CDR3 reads CASSPTGTSHSPLHF. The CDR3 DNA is TGTGCCAGCAGTCCCACCGGGACATCCCATTCACCCCTCCACTTT.

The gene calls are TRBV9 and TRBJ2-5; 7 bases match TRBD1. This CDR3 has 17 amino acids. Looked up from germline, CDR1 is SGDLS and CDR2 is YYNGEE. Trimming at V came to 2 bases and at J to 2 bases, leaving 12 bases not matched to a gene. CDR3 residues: CASSVSRGGWSQETQYF. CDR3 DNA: TGTGCCAGCAGCGTTTCACGAGGGGGCTGGAGTCAAGAGACCCAGTACTTC.

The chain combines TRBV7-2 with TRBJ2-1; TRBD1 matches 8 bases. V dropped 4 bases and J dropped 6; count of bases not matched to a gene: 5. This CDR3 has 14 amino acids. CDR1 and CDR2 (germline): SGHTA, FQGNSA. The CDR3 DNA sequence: TGTGCCAGCAGCTCCGGGACAGGTGTCAATGAGCAGTTCTTC. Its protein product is CASSSGTGVNEQFF.

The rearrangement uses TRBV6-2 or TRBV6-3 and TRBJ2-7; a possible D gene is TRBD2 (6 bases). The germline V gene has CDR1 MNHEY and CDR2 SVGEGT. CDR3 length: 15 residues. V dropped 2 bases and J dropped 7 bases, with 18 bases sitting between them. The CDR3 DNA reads TGTGCCAGCAGTTACCGTTCTAGCGCATTAGGGGAGCAGTACTTC. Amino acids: CASSYRSSALGEQYF.

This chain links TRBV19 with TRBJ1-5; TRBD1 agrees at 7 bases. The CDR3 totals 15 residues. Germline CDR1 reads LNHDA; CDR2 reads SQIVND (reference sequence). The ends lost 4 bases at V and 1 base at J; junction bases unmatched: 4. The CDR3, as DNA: TGTGCCAGTAGTAAAGGGGACAGAAGCAATCAGCCCCAGCATTTT. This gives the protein CASSKGDRSNQPQHF.

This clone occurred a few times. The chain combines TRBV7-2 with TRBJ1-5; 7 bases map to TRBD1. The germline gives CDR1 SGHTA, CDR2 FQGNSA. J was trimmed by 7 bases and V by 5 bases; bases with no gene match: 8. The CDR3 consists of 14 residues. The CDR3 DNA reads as TGTGCCAGCAGCGAGACAGGGCCAGGGCAGCCCCAGCATTTT. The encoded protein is CASSETGPGQPQHF.

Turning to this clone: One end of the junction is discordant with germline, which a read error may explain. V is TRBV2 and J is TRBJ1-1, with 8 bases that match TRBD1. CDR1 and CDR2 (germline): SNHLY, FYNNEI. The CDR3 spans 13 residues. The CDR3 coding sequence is TGTGCCAGCTCGGGAAGGGCAGGGGGCGAAGCTCCGTTT. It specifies CASSGRAGGEAPF. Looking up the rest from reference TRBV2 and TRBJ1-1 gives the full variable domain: EPEVTQTPSHQVTQMGQEVILRCVPISNHLYFYWYRQILGQKVEFLVSFYNNEISEKSEIFDDQFSVERPDGSNFTLKIRSTKLEDSAMYFCASSGRAGGEAPFGQGTRLTVV.

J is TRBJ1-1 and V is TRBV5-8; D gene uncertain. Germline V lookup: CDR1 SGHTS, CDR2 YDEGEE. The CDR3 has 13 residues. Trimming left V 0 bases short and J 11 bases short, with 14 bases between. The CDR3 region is CASSLGANNLAFF. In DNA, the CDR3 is TGTGCCAGCAGCTTGGGGGCGAATAACTTGGCTTTCTTT.

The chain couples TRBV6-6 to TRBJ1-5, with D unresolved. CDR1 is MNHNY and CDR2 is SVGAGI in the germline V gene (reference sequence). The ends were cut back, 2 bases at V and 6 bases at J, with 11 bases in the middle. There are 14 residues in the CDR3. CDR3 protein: CASSYPGRGQPQHF. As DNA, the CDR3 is TGTGCCAGCAGTTACCCGGGGAGAGGTCAGCCCCAGCATTTT.

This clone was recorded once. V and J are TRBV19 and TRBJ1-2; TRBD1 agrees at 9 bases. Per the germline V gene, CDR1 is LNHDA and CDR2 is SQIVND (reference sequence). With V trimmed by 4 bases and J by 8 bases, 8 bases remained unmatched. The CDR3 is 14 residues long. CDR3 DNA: TGTGCCAGTAGTACCCCCGGGACAGGGAAGGGCTACACCTTC. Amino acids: CASSTPGTGKGYTF.

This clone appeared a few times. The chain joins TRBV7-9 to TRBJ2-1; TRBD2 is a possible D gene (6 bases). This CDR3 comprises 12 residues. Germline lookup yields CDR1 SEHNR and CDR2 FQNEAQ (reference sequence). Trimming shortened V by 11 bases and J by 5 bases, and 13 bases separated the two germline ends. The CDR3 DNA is TGTGCCGCGGGGAACGCCAACAATGAGCAGTTCTTC. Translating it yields CAAGNANNEQFF.

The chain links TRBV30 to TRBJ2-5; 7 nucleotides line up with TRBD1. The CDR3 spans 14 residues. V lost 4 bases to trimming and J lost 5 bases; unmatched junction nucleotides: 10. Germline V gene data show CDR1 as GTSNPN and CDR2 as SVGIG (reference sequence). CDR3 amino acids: CAWKGAGSMETQYF. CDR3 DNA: TGTGCCTGGAAGGGGGCAGGGAGTATGGAGACCCAGTACTTC.